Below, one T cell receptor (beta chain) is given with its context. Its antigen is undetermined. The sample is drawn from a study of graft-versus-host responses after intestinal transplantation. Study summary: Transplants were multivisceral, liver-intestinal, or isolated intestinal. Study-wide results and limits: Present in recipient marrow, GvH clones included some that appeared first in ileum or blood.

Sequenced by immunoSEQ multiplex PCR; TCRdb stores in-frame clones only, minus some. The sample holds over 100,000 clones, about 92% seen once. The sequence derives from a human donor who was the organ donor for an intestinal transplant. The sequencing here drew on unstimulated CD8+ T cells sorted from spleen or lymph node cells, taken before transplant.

This chain's CDR3 is CAITPDRKTTEAFF. The CDR3 nucleotides are TGTGCCATCACTCCGGACAGGAAGACCACTGAAGCTTTCTTT. The rearrangement joins TRBV10-3 to TRBJ1-1; 7 positions match TRBD1. CDR1 and CDR2 from the germline V gene are ENHRY and SYGVKD. The trim removed 7 bases at V and 4 bases at J, leaving 9 bases unmatched. The CDR3 loop spans 14 amino acids.